This paragraph reports one T cell receptor (beta chain). This clonotype was recorded a few times. Its antigen has not been determined. Base qualities are not provided; no much larger clone lies one nucleotide away. CDR1 and CDR2 (SNHLY, FYNNEI) derive from the germline V gene. The CDR3 numbers 15 residues from cysteine through phenylalanine. Only the CDR3 DNA is retained, 45 bases long and in frame from the first base. V and J are trimmed by 3 bases and 4 bases, and the gene matches miss 4 bases of the junction. The sample's time point label, decoded: newly diagnosed GD, antithyroid drugs for less than 3 months. For both TCR sequencing and RNA sequencing, RNA was extracted from PBMCs in TRIzol. The diagnosis of Graves' disease was made according to American Thyroid Association guidelines. Recruitment of patients was carried out at an endocrinology department in Xi'an, China. Each patient gave around 9.2 milliliters of peripheral blood, collected in an EDTA anticoagulant tube. Ficoll Paque Plus density gradient separation was used to isolate PBMCs, and no further T cell sorting was done. RNA quality was checked with an Agilent 2100 Bioanalyzer and agarose gel, and concentration with a NanoDrop 2000.

The data stem from a study of regulatory T cells in long-lasting Graves disease (dated by TCRdb to the early 2020s). About the full investigation: Antithyroid drugs had been taken for less than 3 months by newly diagnosed Graves' disease patients. Persistent Graves' disease patients were compared with newly diagnosed Graves' disease patients by peripheral blood TCR sequencing and RNA sequencing. The study took place in China and was registered as a clinical trial. TCR sequencing covered 13 persistent and 20 newly diagnosed Graves' disease patients, some 35 samples in total. Study-wide findings and limitations: Persistent disease showed preferential use of TRBV28, TRBJ1-2 and TRBJ2-5, whereas newly diagnosed disease favored TRBV20-1 and TRBJ2-1. Because the primary lesion, thyroid tissue, could not be accessed, the study looked at peripheral blood alone. Sequencing and analysis were restricted to the TCR beta chain. As a limitation, the authors acknowledged that the small sample size may reduce accuracy. Lower TCR Shannon entropy and fewer highly expanded clones were observed in persistent Graves' disease patients than in newly diagnosed patients, which suggested clonal expansion. Persistent patients shared more public clonotypes among themselves (around 2,800) than newly diagnosed patients did (roughly 920).

Library prep was done by multiplex PCR. The sample was run on an Illumina HiSeq 4000. CDR3 regions were amplified by Arm-PCR with iRepertoire HTBI primers to construct TCR beta libraries. PCR products were gel purified before sequencing. Per the source publication's procedure: Gene usage analysis of CDR3 amino acid clonotypes relied on the roughly 67 TRBV and 15 or so TRBJ segments identified across samples. COPE and FqMerger were used to merge filtered high-quality paired reads into contigs. BLAST was used to align contigs to the IMGT TRBV, TRBD and TRBJ reference genes, and CDR3 was defined following IMGT. Any clonotype with a frequency above 0.1% was counted as a highly expanded clone. Repertoire diversity was measured by Shannon entropy, and V-J evenness by the Gini coefficient. A clonotype found in more than one individual was treated as public. TCRdb redid the processing of the public reads, applying fastp at Q25 and MiXCR, and retained in-frame beta chains. Records with the same CDR3 protein are collapsed into one entry carrying the most frequent genes and DNA. These V and J calls rely on TCRdb rather than the paper's analysis. The table for this sample lists approximately 440,000 distinct CDR3 sequences; roughly 17% of them were counted only once. The ten largest account for more than 9% of the sample.

These data also featured in a second study, about T cells in Graves' hyperthyroidism and ophthalmopathy. As the second publication notes: Stable Graves' hyperthyroidism was defined as the absence of progression to ophthalmopathy over 18 months of follow-up. The hyperthyroidism patients were between 18 and 65 years old and newly diagnosed, with a disease duration of less than 2 months. Patients with uncontrolled infections, other autoimmune diseases, pregnancy or lactation were excluded. Diagnoses relied on clinical symptoms, serum thyroxine and TRAb, thyroid ultrasound and orbital computed tomography. For the first round of RT-PCR on the TCR CDR3, the HTBI primer set was used together with the Qiagen OneStep RT-PCR kit. Most expanded thyroid clonotypes (frequency above 0.001) were also detected in blood, a finding suggesting that blood repertoires may reflect thyroid immune responses. A model built on a 13 V-J signature distinguished ophthalmopathy from stable hyperthyroidism, reaching 85% to 90% sensitivity and around 81% specificity in cross-validation and 80%/75% in testing. During validation, the model predicted progression to ophthalmopathy a median of roughly six months ahead of onset, with almost 71% sensitivity and around 72% specificity. TCR V-J signatures able to tell the groups apart were searched for in a discovery cohort of 100 or so patients, of whom more than 40 had Graves' ophthalmopathy and about 60 had stable Graves' hyperthyroidism. Whether ophthalmopathy could be predicted prospectively was tested in an independent validation cohort made up of 18 to 20 hyperthyroidism patients plus 17 patients who later progressed to ophthalmopathy. The approximately 98 discovery patients were randomly divided into training and test sets at a 7:3 ratio. The study also compared thyroid tissue and blood T-cell repertoires from about six Graves' hyperthyroidism patients. Once sampling was done, hyperthyroidism patients were given methimazole at a starting dose of 30 mg daily, whereas ophthalmopathy patients were given high-dose intravenous methylprednisolone. Libraries were constructed in a second round of multiplex PCR, after which size selection and purification were performed. Sequencing of the libraries was done on an Illumina HiSeq2000 using paired-end 100 bp reads. SOAPnuke was used to process the raw data, removing reads that contained adapters or uncalled bases, had a mean Phred below 15, or lacked an exact match to the constant primer or identifier. COPE v1.2.5 was used to merge the high-quality paired reads, and each unique nucleotide sequence was defined as a clonotype. MiTCR v1.1 was used to align clonotypes to the IMGT TRBV, TRBD and TRBJ reference segments. The analysis was restricted to V-J combinations with a frequency above 0.0001, which together covered 99.2% of the repertoires. The TCS score was defined as F50 (clonal expansion) divided by E x V (chaos), with BLOSUM62-based TCRdist calculated between CDR3 peptides within each V-J. Welch's t-statistics and random forest reduced roughly 500 V-J features to 10 to 15, which were used in a naive Bayes classifier (R e1071). Sample size was not statistically predetermined, and investigators were not blinded to group allocation. TCR Vbeta CDR3 sequencing of 130 to 150 peripheral blood samples (over 40 ophthalmopathy, roughly 72 hyperthyroidism and approximately 17 progressor patients) is reported in the paper.

The sequence joins TRBV2 to TRBJ2-2; 8 middle bases align to TRBD1. The sequencing here drew on peripheral blood mononuclear cells (PBMCs), taken at new diagnosis, from a patient treated with antithyroid drugs. This sequence was found in a man between 40 and 49 years old with Graves disease. Donor details come from another sample of the same person, matched by shared clones. The CDR3: CASSETRGLTGELFF. The nucleotide sequence is TGTGCCAGCAGTGAGACCAGGGGGCTCACCGGGGAGCTGTTTTTT. Full variable domain (CDR3 extended with the reference TRBV2 and TRBJ2-2 proteins): EPEVTQTPSHQVTQMGQEVILRCVPISNHLYFYWYRQILGQKVEFLVSFYNNEISEKSEIFDDQFSVERPDGSNFTLKIRSTKLEDSAMYFCASSETRGLTGELFFGEGSRLTVL.